These T cell receptor beta chains were read from a single sample in a study of technical replicates of blood from several donors. The table came from immunoSEQ multiplex PCR; TCRdb's copy has only in-frame clones and leaves some out. Here the sample spans 75,000 to 95,000 clones, approximately 89% being singletons. Sequencing was carried out using T cells isolated from PBMCs. Receptors were obtained from a human donor in good health. The CDR3 runs from the conserved cysteine through the conserved F or W. D genes are given only for firm matches. Some rows have no size entry. The others give once, few or many, or a class for an expanded clone.

TRBJ2-6,.,TRBV10-3,few,TGTGCCATCAGTGACAGCTCTGGGGCCAACGTCCTGACTTTC,CAISDSSGANVLTF
TRBJ2-2,TRBD2,TRBV30,.,TGTGCCTTAACTGGAATTCTAGCGGGACGTCCGAACACCGGGGAGCTGTTTTTT,CALTGILAGRPNTGELFF
TRBJ2-3,TRBD2,TRBV9,.,TGTGCCAGCAGCAGACTAGCGGGAGCAGATACGCAGTATTTT,CASSRLAGADTQYF
TRBJ2-7,TRBD2,TRBV19,.,TGTGCCACAAGCGGGACTCTTACCTACGAGCAGTACTTC,CATSGTLTYEQYF
TRBJ1-3,.,TRBV30,.,TGTGCCTGGAACCAGGGCCGTGGAAACACCATATATTTT,CAWNQGRGNTIYF
TRBJ2-2,.,TRBV7-6,.,TGTGCCAGCAGCTTAGGGGCAGGTGGGGCCACCGGGGAGCTGTTTTTT,CASSLGAGGATGELFF
TRBJ1-1,TRBD1,TRBV19,few,TGTGCCAGTAGTACCGGACAGGGAGAGGGTAACACTGAAGCTTTCTTT,CASSTGQGEGNTEAFF
TRBJ2-7,.,TRBV7-3,.,TGTGCCAGCAGCTCAGAAAACAACGAGCAGTACTTC,CASSSENNEQYF
TRBJ1-4,.,TRBV4-1,.,TGCGCCAGCAATAGTGACAGAAATGAAAAACTGTTTTTT,CASNSDRNEKLFF
TRBJ2-5,TRBD2,TRBV5-1,.,TGCGCCAGCAGTGCACTAGCGGGAGGGTTAGAGACCCAGTACTTC,CASSALAGGLETQYF
TRBJ2-1,.,TRBV7-9,.,TGTGCCAGCAGCCGCGCCTTGAATGAGCAGTTCTTC,CASSRALNEQFF
TRBJ1-2,.,TRBV7-2,.,TGTGCCAGCAGACCCGAGGGGGGGGCTAGCTATGGCTACACCTTC,CASRPEGGASYGYTF
TRBJ1-4,.,TRBV7-2,.,TGTGCCAGCAGGCAACGGGACACCTCTAATGAAAAACTGTTTTTT,CASRQRDTSNEKLFF
TRBJ1-2,TRBD1,TRBV29-1,few,TGCAGCGTCTCCGGGACAGGGGATTATGGCTACACCTTC,CSVSGTGDYGYTF
TRBJ1-1,.,TRBV5-1,.,TGCGCCAGCAGCTCCGGACACCAGAACACTGAAGCTTTCTTT,CASSSGHQNTEAFF
TRBJ2-1,TRBD2,TRBV5-4,.,TGTGCCAGCAGCCAACCCGGACTAGCGGGGGCGAATGAGCAGTTCTTC,CASSQPGLAGANEQFF
TRBJ2-7,.,TRBV30,.,TGTGCCTTTCGGGACTCCTACGAGCAGTACTTC,CAFRDSYEQYF
TRBJ1-3,.,TRBV19,.,TGTGCCAGTAGTATTCGTGCGTACTCTGGAAACACCATATATTTT,CASSIRAYSGNTIYF
TRBJ2-3,.,TRBV28,once,TGTGCCAGCGGCCTTTCTCAGGGGTGGGCAGATACGCAGTATTTT,CASGLSQGWADTQYF
TRBJ2-1,.,TRBV18,.,TGTGCCAGCTCACCACTAGTTTATTCGGTCCTTAGGAGCAATGAGCAGTTCTTC,CASSPLVYSVLRSNEQFF
TRBJ2-7,.,TRBV6-6,.,TGTGCCAGCACCCCGGGGGTCCAGAGCTCCTACGAGCAGTACTTC,CASTPGVQSSYEQYF
TRBJ1-2,.,TRBV29-1,.,TGCAGCGTTGACCTAGGCTCGATGACCTTC,CSVDLGSMTF
TRBJ2-7,TRBD2,TRBV6-1,.,TGTGCCAGCAGTGAAGGACTAGCGGGATCTGGTTACGAGCAGTACTTC,CASSEGLAGSGYEQYF
TRBJ1-4,TRBD1,TRBV19,once,TGTGCCAGTAGTACGAACAGGGGAGGAAAACTGTTTTTT,CASSTNRGGKLFF
TRBJ1-1,.,TRBV14,few,TGTGCCAGCAGCCGTCTAGGCACTGAAGCTTTCTTT,CASSRLGTEAFF
TRBJ2-1,TRBD2,TRBV29-1,.,TGCAGCGTTGGACTAGCGGGAGCCCCAACCATCTACAATGAGCAGTTCTTC,CSVGLAGAPTIYNEQFF
TRBJ1-2,TRBD1,TRBV29-1,.,TGCAGCGACTGGGACAGGGAGAGAGATGGCTACACCTTC,CSDWDRERDGYTF
TRBJ1-5,.,TRBV4-3,.,TGCGCCAGCAGCCAAGACGGTGGCAATCAGCCCCAGCATTTT,CASSQDGGNQPQHF
TRBJ1-1,.,TRBV14,.,TGTGCCAGCAGCCAAAGGGTAGGGTGGGAGGCTTTCTTT,CASSQRVGWEAFF
TRBJ2-1,.,TRBV12-2,.,TGTGCAAGTCGCCCCTACTCCCGCGATTGTGAGGAGGGCCCCCTCCATGAGCAGTTCTTC,CASRPYSRDCEEGPLHEQFF
TRBJ1-2,TRBD1,TRBV29-1,.,TGCAGCGGGCGGGACAGCCGGACTAACTATGGCTACACCTTC,CSGRDSRTNYGYTF
TRBJ1-2,.,TRBV29-1,.,TGCAGCGTTCGTTTAACAGCCTATGGCTACACCTTC,CSVRLTAYGYTF
TRBJ2-3,TRBD1,TRBV6-1,.,TGTGCCAGCAGTGAAGCGGGACAGGGTAAGCAGTATTTT,CASSEAGQGKQYF
TRBJ2-1,TRBD2,TRBV13,.,TGTGCCAGCAGCCTACGACTAGCGGGAGTCTACAATGAGCAGTTCTTC,CASSLRLAGVYNEQFF
TRBJ2-7,.,TRBV28,.,TGTGCCAGCAAGTTCGCAGGGCAGATCTACGAGCAGTACTTC,CASKFAGQIYEQYF
TRBJ2-5,.,TRBV19,.,TGTGCCAGCGGGGGCCAAGAGACCCAGTACTTC,CASGGQETQYF
TRBJ1-1,TRBD1,TRBV27,.,TGTGCCAGCTTCACAGGGGAGTGGACTGAAGCTTTCTTT,CASFTGEWTEAFF
TRBJ2-1,TRBD2,TRBV5-1,.,TGCGCCAGCAGCTTCGGACGTGGACTAGCGGGAGCCAATGAGCAGTTCTTC,CASSFGRGLAGANEQFF
TRBJ1-1,.,TRBV5-1,.,TGCGCCAGCAGCTTTATGTGGGCCAACACTGAAGCTTTCTTT,CASSFMWANTEAFF
TRBJ2-7,.,TRBV7-6,.,TGTGCCAGCAGCTTAGAGCTAGCGTCCCACGAGCAGTACTTC,CASSLELASHEQYF
TRBJ2-1,TRBD1,TRBV7-3,.,TGTGCCAGCAGCTTAATTTCGGACAGGGGTTACAATGAGCAGTTCTTC,CASSLISDRGYNEQFF
TRBJ1-2,TRBD1,TRBV9,.,TGTGCCAGCAGTATGACAGGGCCCGCCTATGGCTACACCTTC,CASSMTGPAYGYTF
TRBJ2-5,TRBD2,TRBV4-2,.,TGTGCCAGCAGCCGGAGACCGGGACTAGCGGGAGGCCGGTACCAAGAGACCCAGTACTTC,CASSRRPGLAGGRYQETQYF
TRBJ1-1,.,TRBV6-5,.,TGTGCCAGCAGTTACGCCTCAGGTTATTCTGAAGCTTTCTTT,CASSYASGYSEAFF
TRBJ2-7,TRBD2,TRBV7-8,.,TGTGCCAGCAGTCGATTGAAACTAGCGGGTGGCTCCTACGAGCAGTACTTC,CASSRLKLAGGSYEQYF